This T cell receptor (beta chain) derives from a study of T cell changes during pregnancy in multiple sclerosis. Assay: immunoSEQ multiplex PCR; the TCRdb copy retains only in-frame clones and omits some. This sample has 100,000 or so clones, with 90% to 95% found just once. Germline V gene lookup returns CDR1 SEHNR and CDR2 FQNEAQ (reference sequence). J lost 7 bases, V lost 4 bases, and 13 bases had no gene match. The CDR3 is 16 residues long. This specimen consisted of peripheral blood, obtained before pregnancy. The sequence derives from a female donor with multiple sclerosis, enrolled in a pregnancy study. The gene calls are TRBV7-9 and TRBJ2-7, with TRBD2 identical over 10 bases. The CDR3 here is CASSSDYLAGEPEQYF. In DNA, the CDR3 is TGTGCCAGCAGCTCTGATTATCTAGCGGGAGAACCTGAGCAGTACTTC.